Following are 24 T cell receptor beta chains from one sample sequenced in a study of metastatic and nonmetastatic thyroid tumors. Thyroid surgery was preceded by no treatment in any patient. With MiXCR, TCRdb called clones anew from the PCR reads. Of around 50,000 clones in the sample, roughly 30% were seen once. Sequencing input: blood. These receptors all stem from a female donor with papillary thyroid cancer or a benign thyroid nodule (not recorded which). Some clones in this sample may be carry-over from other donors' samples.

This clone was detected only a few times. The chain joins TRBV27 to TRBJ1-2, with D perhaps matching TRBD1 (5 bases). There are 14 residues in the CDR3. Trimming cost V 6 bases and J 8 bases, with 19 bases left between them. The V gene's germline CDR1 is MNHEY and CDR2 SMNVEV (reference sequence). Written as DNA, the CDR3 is TGTGCCAGCAGCTTAGGACAACTAAAACAGGGCTACACCTTC. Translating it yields CASSLGQLKQGYTF.

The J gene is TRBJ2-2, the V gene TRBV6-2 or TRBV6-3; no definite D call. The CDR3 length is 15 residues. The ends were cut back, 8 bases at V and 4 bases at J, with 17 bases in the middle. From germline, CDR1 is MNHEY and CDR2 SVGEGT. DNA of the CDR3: TGTGCCAGCTGTTCCGCCTTCGAACCCACCGGGGAGCTGTTTTTT. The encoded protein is CASCSAFEPTGELFF.

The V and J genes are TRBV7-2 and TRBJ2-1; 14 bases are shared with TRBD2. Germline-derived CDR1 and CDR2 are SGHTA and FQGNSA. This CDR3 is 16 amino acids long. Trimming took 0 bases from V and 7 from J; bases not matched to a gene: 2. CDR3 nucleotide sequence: TGTGCCAGCAGCTTAGCGGGGACTAGCGGGGGTAATGAGCAGTTCTTC. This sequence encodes CASSLAGTSGGNEQFF.

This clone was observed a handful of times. The CDR3 loop is CASKGLSYYTEAFF. The CDR3 DNA reads TGTGCCAGCAAGGGCTTGAGCTATTACACTGAAGCTTTCTTT. J is TRBJ1-1 and V is TRBV6-1; D remains unclear. Trimming left V 7 bases short and J 3 bases short, with 15 bases between. The CDR3 is made up of 14 amino acids. Germline values: CDR1 MNHNS, CDR2 SASEGT.

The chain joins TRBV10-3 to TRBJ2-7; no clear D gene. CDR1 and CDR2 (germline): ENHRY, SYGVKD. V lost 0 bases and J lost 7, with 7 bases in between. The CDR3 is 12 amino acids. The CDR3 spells CAISESLGEQYF. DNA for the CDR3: TGTGCCATCAGTGAGTCGTTAGGGGAGCAGTACTTC.

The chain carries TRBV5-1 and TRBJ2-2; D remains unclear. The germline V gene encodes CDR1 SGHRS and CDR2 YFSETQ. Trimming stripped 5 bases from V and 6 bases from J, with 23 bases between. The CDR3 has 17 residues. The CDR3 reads CASSPMRIGYSSGELFF. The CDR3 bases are TGCGCCAGCAGTCCTATGAGGATTGGGTATTCGTCCGGGGAGCTGTTTTTT.

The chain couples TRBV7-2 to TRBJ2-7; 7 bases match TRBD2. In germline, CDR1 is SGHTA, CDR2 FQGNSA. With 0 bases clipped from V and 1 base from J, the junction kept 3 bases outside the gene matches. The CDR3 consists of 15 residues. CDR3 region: CASSLALAVSYEQYF. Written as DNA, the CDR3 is TGTGCCAGCAGCTTAGCCCTAGCGGTTTCCTACGAGCAGTACTTC.

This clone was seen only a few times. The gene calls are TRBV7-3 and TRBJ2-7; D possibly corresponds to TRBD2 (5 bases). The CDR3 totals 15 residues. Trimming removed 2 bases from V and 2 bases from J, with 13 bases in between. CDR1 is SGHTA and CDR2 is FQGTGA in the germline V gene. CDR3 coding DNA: TGTGCCAGCAGCTTATATTCGGACTCCACCTACGAGCAGTACTTC. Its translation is CASSLYSDSTYEQYF. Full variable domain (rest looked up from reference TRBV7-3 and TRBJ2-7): GAGVSQTPSNKVTEKGKYVELRCDPISGHTALYWYRQSLGQGPEFLIYFQGTGAADDSGLPNDRFFAVRPEGSVSTLKIQRTERGDSAVYLCASSLYSDSTYEQYFGPGTRLTVT.

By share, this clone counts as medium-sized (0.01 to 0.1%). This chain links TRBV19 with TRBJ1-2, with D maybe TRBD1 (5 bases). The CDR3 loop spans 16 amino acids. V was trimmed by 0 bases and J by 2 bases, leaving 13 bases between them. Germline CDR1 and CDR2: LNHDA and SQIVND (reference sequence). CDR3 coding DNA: TGTGCCAGTAGTATAGATAAGGGGACGGAGAACTATGGCTACACCTTC. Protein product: CASSIDKGTENYGYTF.

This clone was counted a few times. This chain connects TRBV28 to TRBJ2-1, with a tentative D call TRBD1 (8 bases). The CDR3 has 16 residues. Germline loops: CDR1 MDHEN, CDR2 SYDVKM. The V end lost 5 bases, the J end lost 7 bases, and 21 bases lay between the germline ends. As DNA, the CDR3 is TGTGCCAGCAGTCCTGCTATCGACAGGGGAGGGAATGAGCAGTTCTTC. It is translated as CASSPAIDRGGNEQFF.

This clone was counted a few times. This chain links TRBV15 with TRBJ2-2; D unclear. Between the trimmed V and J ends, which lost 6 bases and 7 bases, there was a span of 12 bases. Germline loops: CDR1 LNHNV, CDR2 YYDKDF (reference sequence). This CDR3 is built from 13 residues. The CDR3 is CATRWTSVGELFF. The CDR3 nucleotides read TGTGCCACCAGGTGGACGTCGGTCGGGGAGCTGTTTTTT.

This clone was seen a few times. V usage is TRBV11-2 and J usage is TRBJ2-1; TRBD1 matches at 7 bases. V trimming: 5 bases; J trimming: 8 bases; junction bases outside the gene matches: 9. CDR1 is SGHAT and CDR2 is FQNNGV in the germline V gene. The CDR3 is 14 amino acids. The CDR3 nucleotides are TGTGCCAGCAGCCCAGGACAGGTCGAGGATGAGCAGTTCTTC. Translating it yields CASSPGQVEDEQFF. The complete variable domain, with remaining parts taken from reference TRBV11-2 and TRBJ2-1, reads EAGVAQSPRYKIIEKRQSVAFWCNPISGHATLYWYQQILGQGPKLLIQFQNNGVVDDSQLPKDRFSAERLKGVDSTLKIQPAKLEDSAVYLCASSPGQVEDEQFFGPGTRLTVL.

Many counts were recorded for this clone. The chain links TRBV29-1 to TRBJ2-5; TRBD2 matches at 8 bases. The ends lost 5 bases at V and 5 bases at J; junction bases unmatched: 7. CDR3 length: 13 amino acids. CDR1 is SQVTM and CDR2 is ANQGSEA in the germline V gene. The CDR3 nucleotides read TGCAGCGTTCATTCGGGGGGGGAGGAGACCCAGTACTTC. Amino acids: CSVHSGGEETQYF.

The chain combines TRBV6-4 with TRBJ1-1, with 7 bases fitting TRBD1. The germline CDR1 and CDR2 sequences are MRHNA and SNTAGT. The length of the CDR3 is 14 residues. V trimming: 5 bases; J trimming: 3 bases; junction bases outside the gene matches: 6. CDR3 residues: CASSRQGHDTEAFF. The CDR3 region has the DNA TGTGCCAGCAGTCGACAGGGCCATGACACTGAAGCTTTCTTT.

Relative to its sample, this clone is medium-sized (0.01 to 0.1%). CDR3 amino acids: CATSDPRPETGNTIYF. CDR3 bases: TGTGCCACCAGTGATCCTCGTCCAGAAACTGGAAACACCATATATTTT. The gene calls are TRBV24-1 and TRBJ1-3, with no clear D. Germline values: CDR1 KGHDR, CDR2 SFDVKD. Between the trimmed V and J ends, which lost 3 bases and 2 bases, there was a span of 13 bases. The CDR3 has 16 amino acids.

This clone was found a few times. CDR3 in amino acids: CASTSGGAGNTIYF. CDR3 sequence (DNA): TGTGCCAGCACATCGGGGGGTGCTGGAAACACCATATATTTT. The chain is built from TRBV6-1 and TRBJ1-3, with D possibly being TRBD1 (5 bases). Per germline, CDR1 MNHNS and CDR2 SASEGT. Trimming took off 7 bases at V and 2 bases at J, with 12 bases between the two ends. CDR3 size: 14 residues.

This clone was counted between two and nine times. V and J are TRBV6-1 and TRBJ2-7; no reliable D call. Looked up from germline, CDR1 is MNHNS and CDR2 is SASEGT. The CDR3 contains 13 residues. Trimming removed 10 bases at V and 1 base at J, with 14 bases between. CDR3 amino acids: CAILRLGSYEQYF. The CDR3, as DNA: TGTGCCATCCTGCGGTTAGGATCCTACGAGCAGTACTTC.

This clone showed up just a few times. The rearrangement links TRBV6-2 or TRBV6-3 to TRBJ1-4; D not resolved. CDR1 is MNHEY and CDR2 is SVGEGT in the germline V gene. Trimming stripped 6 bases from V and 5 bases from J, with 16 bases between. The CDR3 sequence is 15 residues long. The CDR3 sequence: CASRRTTRMNEKLFF. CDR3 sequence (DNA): TGTGCCAGCAGGCGGACCACCAGGATGAATGAAAAACTGTTTTTT.

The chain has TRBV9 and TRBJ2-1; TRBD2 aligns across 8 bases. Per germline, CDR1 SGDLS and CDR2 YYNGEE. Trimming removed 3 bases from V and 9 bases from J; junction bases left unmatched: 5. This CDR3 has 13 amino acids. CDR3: CASSALLAGEQFF. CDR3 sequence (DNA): TGTGCCAGCAGCGCCCTCCTAGCGGGTGAGCAGTTCTTC.

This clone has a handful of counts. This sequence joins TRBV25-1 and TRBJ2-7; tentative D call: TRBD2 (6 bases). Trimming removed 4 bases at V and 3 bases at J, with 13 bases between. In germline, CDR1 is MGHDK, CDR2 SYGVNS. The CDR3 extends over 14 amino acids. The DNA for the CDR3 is TGTGCCAGCAGTGGAGGTTTGCGGGACTACGAGCAGTACTTC. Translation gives CASSGGLRDYEQYF.

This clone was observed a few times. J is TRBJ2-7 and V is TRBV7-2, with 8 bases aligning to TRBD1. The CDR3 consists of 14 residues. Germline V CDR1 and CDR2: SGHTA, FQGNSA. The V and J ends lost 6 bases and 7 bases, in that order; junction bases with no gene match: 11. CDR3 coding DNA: TGTGCCAGCAGGGTCCCAGGGGGCGCGGGGGAGCAGTACTTC. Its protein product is CASRVPGGAGEQYF.

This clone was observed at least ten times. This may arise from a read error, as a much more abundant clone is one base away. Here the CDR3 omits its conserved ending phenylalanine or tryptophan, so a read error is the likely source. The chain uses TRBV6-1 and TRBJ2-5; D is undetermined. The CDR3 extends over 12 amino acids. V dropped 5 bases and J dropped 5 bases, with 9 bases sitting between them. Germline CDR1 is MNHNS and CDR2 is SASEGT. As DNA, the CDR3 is TGTGCCAGCAGTCCTCCAGTGGAGACCCAGTACTCC. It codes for CASSPPVETQYS.

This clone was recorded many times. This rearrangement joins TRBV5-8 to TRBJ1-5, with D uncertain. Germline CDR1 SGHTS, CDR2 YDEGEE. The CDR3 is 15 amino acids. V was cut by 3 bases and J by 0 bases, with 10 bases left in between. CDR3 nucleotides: TGTGCCAGCAGCTACACAGCTATTAGCAATCAGCCCCAGCATTTT. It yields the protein CASSYTAISNQPQHF.

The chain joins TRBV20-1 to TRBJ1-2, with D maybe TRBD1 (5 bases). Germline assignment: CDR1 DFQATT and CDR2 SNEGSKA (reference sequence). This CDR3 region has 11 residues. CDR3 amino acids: CSLQLQDGYTF. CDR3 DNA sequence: TGCAGCCTACAACTACAGGATGGCTACACCTTC.